This T cell receptor beta chain was documented in a study of CD8+ T cells in alopecia areata. Regarding the study as a whole: Compared with normal scalp, lesional scalp had higher clonality and more expanded CD8+ clones.

The sample holds a few counts of this clone. Its antigen is not identified. The authors extracted RNA and reverse transcribed it into cDNA as the sequencing template. Repertoires were generated with immunoSEQ multiplex PCR, while TCRdb's copy carries only in-frame clones and drops some. The top ten hold 8.8% of the sample, which has more than 95,000 clones, less than 70% seen once. The CDR3 covers 15 residues. The junction had 4 bases not matched to a gene; V was cut back by 2 bases and J by 5 bases. From germline, CDR1 is SGDLS and CDR2 YYNGEE. Source material: CD4+ T cells sorted from blood. V usage is TRBV9 and J usage is TRBJ2-2, with 9 nucleotides matching TRBD1. This clonotype originated in a human donor in good health. The CDR3 coding sequence is TGTGCCAGCAGCGTCGGGACAGGGTGGACCGGGGAGCTGTTTTTT. It encodes CASSVGTGWTGELFF.